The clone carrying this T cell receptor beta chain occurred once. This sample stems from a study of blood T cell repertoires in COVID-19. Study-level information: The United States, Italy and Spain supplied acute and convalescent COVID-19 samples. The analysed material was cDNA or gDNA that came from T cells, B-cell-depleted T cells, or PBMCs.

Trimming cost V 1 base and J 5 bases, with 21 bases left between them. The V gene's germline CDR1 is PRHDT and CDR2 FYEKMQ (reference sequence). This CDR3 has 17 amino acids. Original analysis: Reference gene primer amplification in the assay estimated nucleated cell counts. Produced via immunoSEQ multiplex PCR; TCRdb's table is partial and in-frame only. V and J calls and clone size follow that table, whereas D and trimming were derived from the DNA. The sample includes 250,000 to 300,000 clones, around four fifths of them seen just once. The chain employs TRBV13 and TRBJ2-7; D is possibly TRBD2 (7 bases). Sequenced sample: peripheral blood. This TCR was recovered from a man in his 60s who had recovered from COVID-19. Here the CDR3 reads CASSLVSTGRTRHEQYF. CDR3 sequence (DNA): TGTGCCAGCAGCTTAGTTTCCACAGGGAGGACTAGGCACGAGCAGTACTTC.